This T cell receptor beta chain came from a study of blood T cell repertoires in COVID-19. Germline CDR1 is MGHDK and CDR2 is SYGVNS. CDR3 length equals 15 residues. V lost 6 bases to trimming and J lost 3 bases, with 18 bases between them. Clones were read by immunoSEQ multiplex PCR, and TCRdb kept only the in-frame ones, dropping some. The sample contains 67,000 or so clones, approximately 80% of which appear only once. This TCR was sampled from an older woman with acute or convalescent COVID-19. The V call is TRBV25-1, the J call TRBJ2-7, with a tentative D call TRBD1 (5 bases). The sample was peripheral blood. The CDR3 spells CASSSSRTFNYEQYF. The CDR3 nucleotides read TGTGCCAGCAGCTCTTCCCGGACATTCAACTACGAGCAGTACTTC.